This T cell receptor (beta chain) was captured by sequencing in a study of T cell responses to AZD1222 COVID-19 vaccine. Study findings and constraints: Donors, mostly white British, included more females; clonal diversity was possibly underestimated. Increased Spike-specific TCR breadth and depth were observed after two AZD1222 doses.

Trimming cost V 3 bases and J 6 bases, with 12 bases left between them. Germline CDR1 MNHNS, CDR2 SASEGT. CDR3 length equals 14 residues. Worth noting for this clone: Its cognate antigen is unknown.

Sequencing was performed with immunoSEQ multiplex PCR; in TCRdb, only in-frame clones are kept and a portion is missing. The sample consists of approximately 130,000 clones, 70% to 90% of them appearing once. The TCR was taken from an adult who received the AZD1222 COVID-19 vaccine. This specimen consisted of peripheral blood, obtained 28 days after the second AZD1222 dose. The genes are TRBV6-1 and TRBJ1-5; no clear D gene. Written as DNA, the CDR3 is TGTGCCAGCAGTGAGCGATGGGGAGGTCAGCCCCAGCATTTT. Its protein is CASSERWGGQPQHF.